Each of the 30 T cell receptor beta chains below was sequenced from the same sample in a study of blood T cell repertoires in COVID-19. Profiling relied on immunoSEQ multiplex PCR, and the TCRdb table lists in-frame clones only, not all of them. The sample carries fewer than 300,000 clones, approximately 90% recorded once. Sample: peripheral blood. Receptor source: a man aged 55-75 years who had recovered from COVID-19.

CDR3 nucleotide sequence: TGCGCCAGCAGCTTGGACAGGGGAGAGACCCAGTACTTC. Encoded protein: CASSLDRGETQYF. The rearrangement links TRBV5-1 to TRBJ2-5, with TRBD1 matching 7 bases. Per germline, CDR1 SGHRS and CDR2 YFSETQ. The CDR3 has 13 amino acids. V was clipped by 0 bases and J by 4 bases; unmatched bases: 0.

This chain links TRBV27 with TRBJ2-7, with a possible D match to TRBD1 (6 bases). The CDR3 consists of 11 residues. Germline CDR1 is MNHEY and CDR2 is SMNVEV (reference sequence). Trimming pared 7 bases from V and 3 bases from J, leaving 7 bases between. CDR3 sequence (DNA): TGTGCCAGCATGGACAGCTACGAGCAGTACTTC. It is translated as CASMDSYEQYF.

The chain carries TRBV30 and TRBJ1-4, with D perhaps matching TRBD1 (6 bases). Between the trimmed V and J ends, which lost 6 bases and 5 bases, there was a span of 22 bases. The germline CDR1 and CDR2 sequences are GTSNPN and SVGIG (reference sequence). The CDR3 totals 16 residues. The CDR3 DNA is TGTGCCTGCCTCAAAGCCGGGACACTTCAAAATGAAAAACTGTTTTTT. This translates into CACLKAGTLQNEKLFF.

This chain joins TRBV12-5 and TRBJ2-7; a weak D match, TRBD1 (5 bases). This CDR3 comprises 15 residues. From germline, CDR1 is LGHNT and CDR2 FRNRAP. Between the trimmed V and J ends, which lost 2 bases and 2 bases, there was a span of 13 bases. The CDR3 region is CASGLQGGATYEQYF. The CDR3 DNA reads TGTGCTAGTGGTTTGCAGGGTGGGGCCACCTACGAGCAGTACTTC.

V and J are TRBV6-5 and TRBJ2-3; TRBD1 matches at 9 bases. With V trimmed by 2 bases and J by 2 bases, 5 bases remained unmatched. The CDR3 is made up of 16 amino acids. Germline CDR1 and CDR2: MNHEY and SVGAGI. The CDR3 bases are TGTGCCAGCAGTTACGAGGGGACAGGGAACACAGATACGCAGTATTTT. Its protein is CASSYEGTGNTDTQYF.

The chain is built from TRBV30 and TRBJ1-1; D is possibly TRBD1 (6 bases). Per the germline V gene, CDR1 is GTSNPN and CDR2 is SVGIG (reference sequence). The CDR3 is 13 residues long. With 5 bases removed from V and 5 bases from J, the gap between germline ends came to 15 bases. CDR3 DNA: TGTGCCTGGGGGGGGCAGGGTGATACTGAAGCTTTCTTT. Translating it yields CAWGGQGDTEAFF.

CDR3: CASSEARIAAPYEQYF. DNA of the CDR3: TGTGCCAGCAGTGAAGCGAGAATAGCGGCCCCCTACGAGCAGTACTTC. This rearrangement joins TRBV2 to TRBJ2-7, with D possibly TRBD2 on 6 matching bases. The CDR3 runs 16 residues. V lost 0 bases to trimming and J lost 2 bases, with 14 bases between them. From germline, CDR1 is SNHLY and CDR2 FYNNEI.

The chain employs TRBV27 and TRBJ1-5; maybe TRBD1 (6 bases). V lost 5 bases and J 0 bases, leaving 8 bases between the germline ends. Per the germline V gene, CDR1 is MNHEY and CDR2 is SMNVEV (reference sequence). CDR3 length: 14 amino acids. The CDR3 loop reads CASSRGGSNQPQHF. DNA of the CDR3: TGTGCCAGCAGTAGGGGGGGTAGCAATCAGCCCCAGCATTTT.

The gene calls are TRBV19 and TRBJ1-1, with D unclear. This CDR3 contains 11 residues. Germline V lookup: CDR1 LNHDA, CDR2 SQIVND (reference sequence). V was shortened by 6 bases and J by 6 bases, with 8 bases between the two germline ends. The CDR3 sequence: CASSRRAEAFF. The CDR3 DNA is TGTGCCAGTAGCCGGAGGGCTGAAGCTTTCTTT.

The rearrangement joins TRBV5-1 to TRBJ1-2; 9 bases agree with TRBD1. Germline CDR1 is SGHRS and CDR2 is YFSETQ. This CDR3 contains 16 residues. Trimming took 3 bases from V and 0 from J; bases not matched to a gene: 6. The CDR3 DNA reads as TGCGCCAGCAGCTCCTACGACAGGGGGGCTAACTATGGCTACACCTTC. The encoded protein is CASSSYDRGANYGYTF.

The chain couples TRBV27 to TRBJ2-7; TRBD1 is a possible D gene (6 bases). V shed 4 bases and J shed 6 bases, with 16 bases lying between them. CDR3 length: 14 amino acids. The V gene's germline CDR1 is MNHEY and CDR2 SMNVEV (reference sequence). The CDR3 loop is CASSSPPAGVEQYF. The CDR3 DNA follows: TGTGCCAGCAGTTCCCCACCCGCAGGGGTCGAGCAGTACTTC.

The chain is built from TRBV15 and TRBJ2-7; 8 bases map to TRBD1. Germline V CDR1 and CDR2: LNHNV, YYDKDF (reference sequence). The length of the CDR3 is 14 residues. V lost 5 bases, J lost 4 bases, and 7 bases stayed unmatched. The CDR3 DNA reads TGTGCCACCAGCCATTCAGGGGGCGCGTACGAGCAGTACTTC. This codes for CATSHSGGAYEQYF.

The rearrangement uses TRBV28 and TRBJ2-7; D is unresolved. V was trimmed by 7 bases and J by 4 bases, leaving 8 bases between them. The CDR3 has 11 residues. CDR1 is MDHEN and CDR2 is SYDVKM in the germline V gene. The DNA of the CDR3 is TGTGCCAGCACGTTCGGGTACGAGCAGTACTTC. The encoded protein is CASTFGYEQYF.

This clone was seen once. The V gene is TRBV5-1, the J gene TRBJ2-7, with D possibly being TRBD2 (7 bases). Germline V gives CDR1 SGHRS, CDR2 YFSETQ. This CDR3 is built from 13 residues. V lost 1 base and J 5 bases, leaving 10 bases between the germline ends. The DNA of the CDR3 is TGCGCCAGCAGCTTGTCGGGGGGCCACGAGCAGTACTTC. Translating it yields CASSLSGGHEQYF.

This chain links TRBV19 with TRBJ2-2; 9 nucleotides line up with TRBD1. The V segment lost 5 bases and the J segment 6 bases; nucleotides outside the gene matches: 10. CDR3 length: 16 residues. Germline values: CDR1 LNHDA, CDR2 SQIVND (reference sequence). The CDR3 reads CASSWGTGSTAGELFF. In DNA form, the CDR3 reads TGTGCCAGTAGTTGGGGGACAGGGTCTACCGCCGGGGAGCTGTTTTTT.

The J gene is TRBJ1-6, the V gene TRBV18; TRBD1 matches at 7 bases. Germline CDR1 reads KGHSH; CDR2 reads LQKENI. J lost 3 bases, V lost 4 bases, and 3 bases had no gene match. This CDR3 spans 15 amino acids. CDR3 DNA sequence: TGTGCCAGCTCACGGGACAGAAACTATAATTCACCCCTCCACTTT. As protein: CASSRDRNYNSPLHF.

This clone has only one observation. The chain uses TRBV5-1 and TRBJ2-7, with 8 bases identical to TRBD1. V was pared by 5 bases and J by 5 bases, with 12 bases of the junction left unmatched. This CDR3 has 15 residues. Germline V gives CDR1 SGHRS, CDR2 YFSETQ. The CDR3 region has the DNA TGCGCCAGCAGACGGGTCGGGACAGGTCCCAACGAGCAGTACTTC. Protein product: CASRRVGTGPNEQYF.

The CDR3 protein is CAIKGQASNQPQHF. CDR3 sequence (DNA): TGTGCCATCAAAGGACAGGCTAGCAATCAGCCCCAGCATTTT. The chain uses TRBV10-3 and TRBJ1-5, with TRBD1 matching over 7 bases. The CDR3 runs 14 residues. Per the germline V gene, CDR1 is ENHRY and CDR2 is SYGVKD. V was pared by 7 bases and J by 0 bases, with 3 bases of the junction left unmatched.

V usage is TRBV5-6 and J usage is TRBJ1-5; D uncertain. The V end was cut by 1 base, the J end by 8 bases, with 13 bases between. The germline V gene encodes CDR1 SGHDT and CDR2 YYEEEE. This CDR3 region has 14 residues. The CDR3 protein is CASSLQDYGKPQHF. Here the CDR3 DNA reads TGTGCCAGCAGCTTGCAGGATTATGGTAAGCCCCAGCATTTT.

The chain combines TRBV10-1 with TRBJ2-2; 11 nucleotides agree with TRBD2. The CDR3 loop spans 15 amino acids. The germline V gene encodes CDR1 WNHNN and CDR2 SYGVQD (reference sequence). The V and J ends lost 6 bases and 6 bases, in that order; junction bases with no gene match: 6. For the CDR3, the DNA is TGCGCCAGCAGATCGGGGACTAGCGGTGCCGGGGAGCTGTTTTTT. Translating it yields CASRSGTSGAGELFF.

V is TRBV4-2 and J is TRBJ2-3; 7 bases are shared with TRBD2. The CDR3 extends over 14 amino acids. From germline, CDR1 is LGHNA and CDR2 YNFKEQ. Trimming cost V 4 bases and J 5 bases; bases outside gene matches: 6. CDR3 DNA sequence: TGTGCCAGCAGCCCATTGGGCGGGGGAGATACGCAGTATTTT. As protein: CASSPLGGGDTQYF.

This chain connects TRBV29-1 to TRBJ2-1; the match to TRBD2 covers 9 bases. The CDR3 has 13 residues. Germline V gene lookup returns CDR1 SQVTM and CDR2 ANQGSEA. V was pared by 4 bases and J by 10 bases, with 8 bases of the junction left unmatched. The CDR3 reads CSVGGLAFGEQFF. The CDR3 nucleotides are TGCAGCGTTGGGGGACTAGCTTTTGGGGAGCAGTTCTTC.

The gene calls are TRBV19 and TRBJ1-5, with 8 bases that match TRBD1. J lost 3 bases, V lost 10 bases, and 20 bases had no gene match. Germline CDR1 LNHDA, CDR2 SQIVND (reference sequence). The CDR3 spans 18 residues. The CDR3 loop is CATKSTLAGDRINQPQHF. CDR3 sequence (DNA): TGTGCCACTAAGTCTACACTGGCGGGGGACAGGATCAATCAGCCCCAGCATTTT.

This clone was recorded once. The rearrangement uses TRBV7-9 and TRBJ1-2; 9 positions agree with TRBD1. Germline V gives CDR1 SEHNR, CDR2 FQNEAQ (reference sequence). CDR3 length: 14 residues. Trimming took 1 base from V and 3 from J; bases not matched to a gene: 0. In nucleotides, the CDR3 is TGTGCCAGCAGCTTAGGACAGGGGGACTATGGCTACACCTTC. As protein: CASSLGQGDYGYTF.

This chain uses TRBV5-5 with TRBJ2-2; tentatively, D is TRBD1 (6 bases). V was cut by 0 bases and J by 3 bases, with 9 bases left in between. The germline gives CDR1 SGHKS, CDR2 YYEKEE (reference sequence). This CDR3 is built from 15 residues. The CDR3 nucleotides are TGTGCCAGCAGCTTGGAAGGACAGTACACCGGGGAGCTGTTTTTT. Translation gives CASSLEGQYTGELFF.

The J gene is TRBJ2-1, the V gene TRBV7-3; 9 positions agree with TRBD2. The CDR3 covers 15 residues. The ends lost 5 bases at V and 6 bases at J; junction bases unmatched: 8. Germline V gives CDR1 SGHTA, CDR2 FQGTGA. CDR3 in DNA: TGTGCCAGCAGCAGATTGCGGGGGGGCCGCAATGAGCAGTTCTTC. It codes for CASSRLRGGRNEQFF.

This clone was seen just once. Here the CDR3 DNA reads TGTGCCAGCAGTGTTTCCGGAGAGAGTGAGCAGTTCTTC. Amino acids: CASSVSGESEQFF. The chain links TRBV6-4 to TRBJ2-1; D is unresolved. Trimming stripped 4 bases from V and 9 bases from J, with 13 bases between. The CDR3 covers 13 residues. Germline V gene lookup returns CDR1 MRHNA and CDR2 SNTAGT.

This clone is a singleton in its sample. CDR3 nucleotide sequence: TGTGCCAGCAGCGCCGGGACAGGGGGGTACGAGCAGTACTTC. This translates into CASSAGTGGYEQYF. The genes are TRBV9 and TRBJ2-7; 11 positions match TRBD1. CDR3 size: 14 residues. Germline assignment: CDR1 SGDLS and CDR2 YYNGEE. V dropped 3 bases and J dropped 4; count of bases not matched to a gene: 3.

CDR3 bases: TGTGCCAGCAGCTCACCGGGACAGTCCTACGAGCAGTACTTC. This gives the protein CASSSPGQSYEQYF. This chain joins TRBV7-9 and TRBJ2-7; TRBD1 matches at 7 bases. The germline V gene encodes CDR1 SEHNR and CDR2 FQNEAQ (reference sequence). The ends lost 4 bases at V and 1 base at J; junction bases unmatched: 4. CDR3 length equals 14 residues.

V is TRBV6-5 and J is TRBJ2-7; TRBD2 agrees at 8 bases. V lost 8 bases and J lost 2; bases outside the gene matches: 5. Germline V lookup: CDR1 MNHEY, CDR2 SVGAGI. The CDR3 has 13 amino acids. CDR3 sequence reads: CASGAGAPYEQYF. The DNA of the CDR3 is TGTGCCAGCGGAGCGGGGGCCCCCTACGAGCAGTACTTC.